The next 32 T cell receptor beta chains were all read from a single sample in a study of blood T cells in healthy people across ages. Primed by a sample-barcoded 5' primer and a J-beta primer mix, a second PCR proceeded for roughly 6 to 12 cycles. MiXCR, applied by TCRdb to the 5' RACE reads, yields one record per CDR3 protein. This table holds roughly 730,000 distinct CDR3 sequences, around three fifths found once. Material for sequencing was blood. Receptors originate from a man aged 40-49 years in good health.

This sequence joins TRBV3-1 and TRBJ2-4; 7 positions agree with TRBD2. Unmatched junction bases numbered 10, after V lost 2 bases and J lost 0 bases. This CDR3 region has 18 residues. Per the germline V gene, CDR1 is LGHDT and CDR2 is YNNKEL (reference sequence). The CDR3 loop reads CASSQFRDYRIAKNIQYF. The DNA of the CDR3 is TGTGCCAGCAGCCAATTCCGGGACTACCGGATAGCCAAAAACATTCAGTACTTC.

This clonotype has just a few counts. The gene calls are TRBV28 and TRBJ1-4; D is unclear. V was cut by 2 bases and J by 8 bases, with 6 bases left in between. The CDR3 runs 12 residues. Germline CDR1 MDHEN, CDR2 SYDVKM. The CDR3 bases are TGTGCCAGCAGTTTAAACAGCGAAAAACTGTTTTTT. Amino acid sequence: CASSLNSEKLFF.

V is TRBV28 and J is TRBJ1-2; D is unresolved. V gave up 4 bases and J gave up 0 bases, with 6 bases separating them. Germline V gene data show CDR1 as MDHEN and CDR2 as SYDVKM. The CDR3 runs 13 residues. For the CDR3, the DNA is TGTGCCAGCAGTTCCCCAGCTAACTATGGCTACACCTTC. Its protein product is CASSSPANYGYTF.

This clonotype came up a few times. This chain joins TRBV9 and TRBJ2-3; the D is unclear. CDR3 length equals 13 residues. The V and J ends lost 4 bases and 4 bases respectively, with 10 bases between them. CDR1 is SGDLS, CDR2 YYNGEE, per germline. The CDR3, as DNA: TGTGCCAGCAGCCCGGTTTTAGCAGATACGCAGTATTTT. Protein sequence: CASSPVLADTQYF. Full variable domain (outside the CDR3, taken from reference TRBV9 and TRBJ2-3): DSGVTQTPKHLITATGQRVTLRCSPRSGDLSVYWYQQSLDQGLQFLIQYYNGEERAKGNILERFSAQQFPDLHSELNLSSLELGDSALYFCASSPVLADTQYFGPGTRLTVL.

This chain uses TRBV7-9 with TRBJ2-3; 14 bases align to TRBD2. The germline CDR1 and CDR2 sequences are SEHNR and FQNEAQ (reference sequence). The ends lost 1 base at V and 6 bases at J; junction bases unmatched: 9. The CDR3 is made up of 18 amino acids. Written as DNA, the CDR3 is TGTGCCAGCAGCTTAGTGGGACTAGCGGGGGTGACTCGGGATACGCAGTATTTT. This gives the protein CASSLVGLAGVTRDTQYF.

V is TRBV7-9 and J is TRBJ2-5; D unclear. From germline, CDR1 is SEHNR and CDR2 FQNEAQ (reference sequence). V was trimmed by 5 bases and J by 6 bases, leaving 10 bases between them. The CDR3 runs to 12 residues. The CDR3 loop reads CASSRMVQTQYF. The CDR3 region has the DNA TGTGCCAGCAGCCGAATGGTCCAGACCCAGTACTTC.

For the CDR3, the DNA is TGTGCCAGCAGGCCCGACAGTAATCAGCCCCAGCATTTT. This codes for CASRPDSNQPQHF. V gene TRBV12-3 or TRBV12-4 combines with J gene TRBJ1-5; tentative D call: TRBD1 (5 bases). Trimming took off 6 bases at V and 4 bases at J, with 10 bases between the two ends. The CDR3 loop spans 13 amino acids.

J is TRBJ2-7 and V is TRBV9; 13 bases align to TRBD2. The tail of the sequence fits TRBJ2-5 better, so the J call may be wrong. This CDR3 has 16 amino acids. Germline CDR1 is SGDLS and CDR2 is YYNGEE. The CDR3 spells CASSYGLAGASLTQYF. The DNA for the CDR3 is TGTGCCAGCAGCTACGGACTAGCGGGAGCTAGTTTGACCCAGTACTTC.

This clonotype was counted a single time. J is TRBJ1-5 and V is TRBV5-5; D is ambiguous. V shed 4 bases and J shed 7 bases, with 12 bases lying between them. The CDR3 runs to 13 residues. Per the germline V gene, CDR1 is SGHKS and CDR2 is YYEKEE (reference sequence). The CDR3, as DNA: TGTGCCAGCAGCCCCTGGTTAGGGCAGCCCCAGCATTTT. Its translation is CASSPWLGQPQHF.

This rearrangement joins TRBV29-1 to TRBJ1-2; 11 nucleotides match TRBD1. This CDR3 contains 16 residues. The germline V gene encodes CDR1 SQVTM and CDR2 ANQGSEA. Losses at the gene ends were 6 bases for V and 4 bases for J; bases not matched to a gene: 13. CDR3 residues: CSVARDRGRKGYGYTF. CDR3 nucleotides: TGCAGCGTCGCCCGGGACAGGGGGAGGAAGGGCTATGGCTACACCTTC.

At least ten counts were recorded for this clonotype. The gene calls are TRBV29-1 and TRBJ1-2; 8 nucleotides line up with TRBD1. The CDR3 contains 13 residues. The V segment lost 4 bases and the J segment 4 bases; nucleotides outside the gene matches: 5. Germline V gene lookup returns CDR1 SQVTM and CDR2 ANQGSEA. The CDR3 coding sequence is TGCAGCGTTGCTGGACAGGGTCCCTATGGCTACACCTTC. Its translation: CSVAGQGPYGYTF. The entire variable domain, with the rest obtained from reference TRBV29-1 and TRBJ1-2, is as follows: SAVISQKPSRDICQRGTSLTIQCQVDSQVTMMFWYRQQPGQSLTLIATANQGSEATYESGFVIDKFPISRPNLTFSTLTVSNMSPEDSSIYLCSVAGQGPYGYTFGSGTRLTVV.

The genes are TRBV7-2 and TRBJ2-1, with 9 bases identical to TRBD1. TRBJ2-7 matches the DNA end more closely, so the J call is doubtful. The CDR3 is 14 amino acids. CDR1 is SGHTA, CDR2 FQGNSA, per germline. The CDR3: CASSDRGAYNEQYF. CDR3 nucleotides: TGTGCCAGCAGCGACAGGGGGGCCTACAATGAGCAGTACTTC.

The chain carries TRBV3-1 and TRBJ1-1; the D is unclear. Trimming cost V 1 base and J 3 bases, with 9 bases left between them. This CDR3 is built from 14 residues. Looked up from germline, CDR1 is LGHDT and CDR2 is YNNKEL (reference sequence). The CDR3, as DNA: TGTGCCAGCAGCCAAGGGCGGACCCACACTGAAGCTTTCTTT. This gives the protein CASSQGRTHTEAFF.

The V gene is TRBV27, the J gene TRBJ2-4, with D unclear. The J call is uncertain, as TRBJ2-7 better fits the DNA end. The germline V gene has CDR1 MNHEY and CDR2 SMNVEV (reference sequence). The CDR3 is 14 residues long. CDR3 nucleotides: TGTGCCAGCAGTCTGGTTTCCAGCGCCTACGAGCAGTACTTC. It specifies CASSLVSSAYEQYF.

In its sample, this clonotype was seen a few times. The chain carries TRBV6-1 and TRBJ2-6, with D perhaps being TRBD1 or TRBD2 (6 bases each). CDR1 and CDR2 (germline): MNHNS, SASEGT. Trimming pared 5 bases from V and 2 bases from J, leaving 19 bases between. The CDR3 extends over 18 amino acids. The CDR3 DNA reads as TGTGCCAGCAGTCTTTCACCACCAGGGGAGGCTGGGGCCAACGTCCTGACTTTC. It translates to CASSLSPPGEAGANVLTF.

CDR3 nucleotides: TGTGCCAGCAGTTTCGGAGGGACAGGGAAGGAGACCCAGTACTTC. Translation gives CASSFGGTGKETQYF. The rearrangement uses TRBV12-3 or TRBV12-4 and TRBJ2-5; TRBD1 matches at 9 bases. The junction had 7 bases not matched to a gene; V was cut back by 3 bases and J by 5 bases. The CDR3 extends over 15 amino acids.

The V gene is TRBV4-1, the J gene TRBJ2-2; D uncertain. Germline-derived CDR1 and CDR2 are MGHRA and YSYEKL. The length of the CDR3 is 13 residues. Trimming pared 5 bases from V and 6 bases from J, leaving 10 bases between. The CDR3 DNA reads as TGCGCCAGCAGCGACAACTATTCCGGGGAGCTGTTTTTT. Translated: CASSDNYSGELFF.

This clonotype was observed a handful of times. V is TRBV29-1 and J is TRBJ2-3; tentatively, D is TRBD2 (7 bases). Per germline, CDR1 SQVTM and CDR2 ANQGSEA. V was cut by 4 bases and J by 2 bases, with 22 bases left in between. The CDR3 is 17 residues long. The CDR3 DNA follows: TGCAGCGTTGGCTCCGGGGCAGGGGAGGGTCACACAGATACGCAGTATTTT. It specifies CSVGSGAGEGHTDTQYF.

V is TRBV12-3 or TRBV12-4 and J is TRBJ2-5; D gene unclear. The last part of the DNA fits TRBJ2-4 better; the J call may be wrong. This CDR3 is built from 14 residues. The CDR3 DNA is TGTGCCAGCAGTTTCTGGGGTCCGGTAGACATTCAGTACTTC. This gives the protein CASSFWGPVDIQYF.

V and J are TRBV20-1 and TRBJ2-3; TRBD2 matches 9 bases. V was clipped by 4 bases and J by 6 bases; unmatched bases: 14. The CDR3 extends over 16 amino acids. Per germline, CDR1 DFQATT and CDR2 SNEGSKA (reference sequence). As DNA, the CDR3 is TGCAGTGCTACTTCGCGGGAGGGGGGGCCTTATGATACGCAGTATTTT. This translates into CSATSREGGPYDTQYF.

Note on this clonotype: A read error may be the cause here, since a much bigger clone is one base away. The chain's CDR3 is CASSATYEQFF. CDR3 nucleotide sequence: TGTGCCAGCAGCGCGACCTACGAGCAGTTCTTC. This rearrangement joins TRBV11-2 to TRBJ2-1; D call uncertain. With 5 bases removed from V and 10 bases from J, the gap between germline ends came to 9 bases. There are 11 residues in the CDR3. The germline gives CDR1 SGHAT, CDR2 FQNNGV.

The V gene is TRBV4-1, the J gene TRBJ1-1, with 7 bases identical to TRBD1. Unmatched junction bases numbered 11, after V lost 3 bases and J lost 10 bases. The CDR3 covers 14 residues. Germline V CDR1 and CDR2: MGHRA, YSYEKL. In DNA form, the CDR3 reads TGCGCCAGCAGCCAGGGAGACAGGGCGGTCCTAGCTTTCTTT. It translates to CASSQGDRAVLAFF.

V is TRBV7-9 and J is TRBJ2-1; 7 positions agree with TRBD1. This CDR3 comprises 14 residues. CDR1 and CDR2 from the germline V gene are SEHNR and FQNEAQ (reference sequence). V lost 10 bases, J lost 8 bases, and 14 bases stayed unmatched. The CDR3 reads CATPPDRVPDEQFF. As DNA, the CDR3 is TGTGCCACCCCCCCAGACAGGGTCCCGGATGAGCAGTTCTTC.

This clonotype occurred many times. This sequence joins TRBV4-2 and TRBJ2-3, with a possible D match to TRBD2 (5 bases). Germline CDR1 LGHNA, CDR2 YNFKEQ. The CDR3 is 17 amino acids. Trimming left V 0 bases short and J 10 bases short, with 23 bases between. CDR3 in amino acids: CASSQDSSGSFAGAQYF. The DNA of the CDR3 is TGTGCCAGCAGCCAAGACTCGTCGGGATCTTTCGCCGGTGCGCAGTATTTT.

The J gene is TRBJ2-1, the V gene TRBV24-1; D not certain. CDR3 length: 11 residues. Trimming left V 5 bases short and J 9 bases short, with 7 bases between. Germline CDR1 and CDR2: KGHDR and SFDVKD. CDR3 in amino acids: CATSVIGEQFF. The CDR3 DNA follows: TGTGCCACCAGTGTGATAGGTGAGCAGTTCTTC.

The V call is TRBV12-3 or TRBV12-4, the J call TRBJ2-7, with 9 nucleotides matching TRBD2. J lost 6 bases, V lost 10 bases, and 7 bases had no gene match. The CDR3 has 12 amino acids. The CDR3 loop is CATGTAGGEQYF. Here the CDR3 DNA reads TGTGCCACGGGGACAGCGGGGGGCGAGCAGTACTTC.

This chain connects TRBV4-3 to TRBJ2-1; possible D gene TRBD2, 6 bases. CDR3 length equals 13 residues. Germline V CDR1 and CDR2: LGHNA, YSLEER. V lost 4 bases and J lost 12, with 16 bases in between. The DNA for the CDR3 is TGCGCCAGCAGCCTCTCTAGCGATCGTTTGCAGTTCTTC. Protein sequence: CASSLSSDRLQFF.

The rearrangement links TRBV27 to TRBJ2-3; no reliable D call. This CDR3 spans 16 amino acids. Between the trimmed V and J ends, which lost 5 bases and 2 bases, there was a span of 17 bases. Germline V gene sequence: CDR1 MNHEY, CDR2 SMNVEV (reference sequence). The CDR3 DNA is TGTGCCAGCAGTACTCGTTGGAGTTACCACACAGATACGCAGTATTTT. This sequence encodes CASSTRWSYHTDTQYF.

V and J are TRBV9 and TRBJ2-1; 10 bases fit TRBD1. There are 14 residues in the CDR3. V lost 1 base and J lost 8; bases outside the gene matches: 3. From germline, CDR1 is SGDLS and CDR2 YYNGEE. The CDR3 bases are TGTGCCAGCAGCGTATCCGGGACAGGGGATGAGCAGTTCTTC. Protein: CASSVSGTGDEQFF.

The gene calls are TRBV10-3 and TRBJ2-5; 12 bases are a match to TRBD2. Germline V CDR1 and CDR2: ENHRY, SYGVKD. Trimming took 6 bases from V and 3 from J; bases not matched to a gene: 2. CDR3 length: 14 residues. The CDR3 here is CAISWTSGEETQYF. The CDR3 coding sequence is TGTGCCATCAGCTGGACTAGCGGGGAAGAGACCCAGTACTTC.

V is TRBV20-1 and J is TRBJ2-3; the D call may be TRBD1 or TRBD2 (5 bases each). The length of the CDR3 is 13 residues. Germline CDR1 reads DFQATT; CDR2 reads SNEGSKA (reference sequence). V was shortened by 4 bases and J by 9 bases, with 17 bases between the two germline ends. CDR3 loop: CSANRDLGRTQYF. The CDR3 coding sequence is TGCAGTGCTAACCGGGACCTGGGACGGACGCAGTATTTT.

The CDR3 region has the DNA TGTGCCAGCAGTTTACAGGATAGCAATCAGCCCCAGCATTTT. As protein: CASSLQDSNQPQHF. The chain combines TRBV12-3 or TRBV12-4 with TRBJ1-5; unclear D gene. V lost 2 bases, J lost 0 bases, and 5 bases lay in between. The CDR3 extends over 14 amino acids.